This TCR beta chain was sequenced during a study of cytomegalovirus exposure and HLA in healthy donors (TCRdb year 2017). Background for the entire study: An earlier analysis of roughly 570 of the donors reported approximately 260 Gb of sequence data and around 120 million unique TCR beta sequences obtained from around 170 million T cells. An early release covering just under 650 HLA-typed donors comprised about 320 gigabases of sequencing data and tens of millions of unique TCR sequences. Of the 350 to 400 genotyped donors, over 65% fell in the genetic ancestry cluster associated with self-reported Caucasian donors. The aim of the study was to test whether cataloging public T cell receptors could identify signatures of past pathogen exposure. The T cell repertoires of roughly 660 subjects were profiled by immunosequencing and related to cytomegalovirus serostatus. Along with the roughly 670-subject first cohort, a separate validation cohort of around 110 different subjects was used. High-throughput TCR immunosequencing, statistical association of individual TCRs with disease status, and machine learning were combined to predict cytomegalovirus infection status. In a later analysis, previously published TCR beta repertoires from 666 donors were re-analyzed and high-resolution HLA genotyping was added so that TCR occurrence patterns could be studied. Rather than drawing on any new phenotypic data, the later analysis identified candidate immune exposures from TCR beta sequences and the way those sequences occurred across donors. An earlier analysis of 587 of the donors used high-throughput TCR beta sequencing to judge whether each TCR beta V gene segment behaved as functional or pseudogenic. Donor age, sex, ethnicity and CMV serostatus were collected together with the repertoire data. In a later genetic analysis, genome-wide SNP genotypes for about 55% of the roughly 700 donors were used, and that subset was treated as a discovery cohort. All discovery cohort repertoires had been generated using a single sequencing platform. HLA typing covered class I and class II loci at four-digit resolution. The number of donors typed differed by locus, with roughly 620-640 for A, B, C, DRB1 and DQB1, around 500 for DQA1, 600 to 610 for DPA1, and around 460 for DPB1. Because of strong linkage in the cohort, roughly five DR-DQ haplotypes were treated as single units for association and clustering. Among some 410 genotyped donors of the cohort, an average of around 240,000 unique TCR beta nucleotide sequences were sequenced per donor, around 20% of them non-productive.

Trimming takes 0 bases off V and 4 bases off J; junction bases not matched to a gene: 5. Spanning cysteine to phenylalanine, the CDR3 consists of 15 amino acids. Left in the record is the CDR3 DNA by itself, 45 bases read in frame from the first base. Per the germline V gene (reference sequence), MNHNY is the CDR1 and SVGAGI is the CDR2. In total, roughly 670 healthy bone marrow donors made up the cohort. All cohort members were sampled while nominally healthy, although unrecorded immune exposures were likely present. The donor was CMV seronegative and was included in the group of several hundred seronegative cohort members. A peripheral blood sample was collected from each donor, and TCR beta sequencing was performed on peripheral blood mononuclear cells. The Qiagen DNeasy Blood Extraction Kit was used to extract genomic DNA from the blood cell samples. Findings and caveats that apply to the study as a whole: Most TCR sequences were seen in very few donors, while some public TCRs were found in many individuals. CMV serostatus was the only immune exposure information available for the cohort. Because counts were too low, seventeen rarely observed V segments, including chromosome 9 orphons, were left out of the earlier analysis of over 550 of the donors. In an earlier analysis of around 500 of the donors, most TCR beta V segments appeared in productive rearrangements about 87% or about 30% of the time, broadly matching IMGT annotations. Only TCR beta chains were sequenced in this cohort, and the absence of alpha or paired-chain data limited detectable features. In vitro tests confirmed that a few of the cytomegalovirus-associated TCR beta chains recognize cytomegalovirus antigens. In a later genetic analysis, fewer N-insertions in productive TCRs were reported among donors in an Asian-associated ancestry cluster than the approximately 670-donor mean. Because HLA typing was unavailable for some donors at each locus, only the typed subset was used in association tests. Assigning TCR associations to individual alleles was difficult when HLA alleles, especially DR and DQ, strongly co-occurred. At a false discovery rate of 0.05, a later analysis linked 16,951 TCR beta sequences to specific HLA alleles. A further reported finding was that TCR beta sequences accurately predicted the HLA-A and HLA-B alleles for most subjects in the first cohort. The sequencing pipeline was judged likely to have produced a cluster of highly shared sequence variants as a technical artifact. The 87-base-pair reads could not distinguish some IMGT-functional V segments, including TRBV6-2 and TRBV6-3, so those segments were excluded. In the study, 150 to 200 TCR beta chains were listed as associated with cytomegalovirus. In a later analysis, several top co-occurrence clusters were reported to appear linked to parvovirus B19, influenza, CMV and Epstein-Barr virus. Linkage disequilibrium might explain the correlated functional status among segregating V segments, but an unknown experimental factor could not be ruled out. Most CMV-associated TCR beta chains appeared to be HLA-restricted in a later analysis, and the HLA associations seemed to be driven largely by CMV exposure. Presence/absence analyses assumed roughly uniform sequencing depth across donors, an assumption that may not hold. A later analysis found that HLA-associated TCR beta chains were more clonally expanded and had lower generation probabilities than equally common non-associated chains. In a later genetic analysis, a missense DCLRE1C variant was associated with V-gene and J-gene trimming of TCR beta chains, and the association was replicated in an independent cohort. The authors suggested that the approach could potentially be generalized to other disease states and immunological phenotypes. The classifier was reported to diagnose cytomegalovirus status with high specificity and sensitivity in both the original cohort and the validation cohort. According to a later analysis, TCR association rates differed among HLA loci, with DRB1 alleles showing the most associated TCRs and HLA-C alleles showing the fewest.

As regards this clone: This receptor's antigen is unknown. Base-call qualities are not available, and no considerably larger clone is one nucleotide away.

The library was made by the immunoSEQ multiplex PCR assay. A mixture of 60 forward primers for TCR Vbeta segments and 13 reverse primers for TCR Jbeta segments was used in the multiplex PCR. The CDR3 region of rearranged TCR beta genes was amplified from genomic DNA by a multiplex PCR assay. Amplified TCR beta libraries were sequenced as 87-base-pair reads on the Illumina HiSeq System. Per the source publication's procedure: A later analysis counted 65 million to 90 million unique TCR beta chains across the 666 repertoires, and some 11 million of these chains were shared by at least two donors. Raw reads were error-corrected and collapsed into unique sequences by a nearest-neighbor algorithm in which closely related sequences were merged to remove PCR and sequencing errors. Alignment of CDR3 sequences to IMGT reference sequences was used to assign V, D and J gene segments. For a sequence to be retained, a match of at least six nucleotides was required to both a V gene segment and a J gene segment. Rearrangements were called productive when the CDR3 lacked stop codons and stayed in frame with V and J; all others were non-productive. Following IMGT convention, CDR3 was defined as the stretch from the second conserved V-encoded cysteine to the conserved J-encoded phenylalanine. In an earlier analysis of 500 to 650 of the donors, sequences lacking an unambiguous match to a single V gene segment were excluded. An earlier analysis of some 610 of the donors called V segments functional above 56.7% productive rearrangements and segregating when the between-donor standard deviation exceeded 5%. A statistical classification framework was built to diagnose cytomegalovirus status from the catalog of TCR beta chain sequences. In a later analysis, V and J genes were assigned by comparing TCR nucleotide sequences against IMGT/GENE-DB human TR gene sequences. In a later analysis, CDR3 sequences and most-parsimonious VDJ recombination scenarios were assigned using the TCRdist pipeline. A later analysis defined each TCR beta chain by its CDR3 amino acid sequence plus V-gene family, and excluded reads lacking a unique V-gene family. A later analysis removed several hundred highly shared, low-generation-probability nucleotide sequences to deal with suspected cross-contamination and a sequencing artifact. A later analysis calculated a clonal expansion index for each public chain from normalized within-repertoire ranks of inferred template counts. In a later analysis, generation probabilities were computed using a VDJ recombination model fitted to out-of-frame rearrangements, and the results were checked against IGoR. A later analysis scored TCR-TCR, TCR-HLA and TCR-CMV co-occurrence with hypergeometric tests, applying a repertoire-size bias correction to TCR pairs. A later analysis estimated false discovery rates by permuting HLA or CMV assignments 20 times. In a later analysis, co-occurring TCRs were grouped using DBSCAN, and TCRdist sequence similarity was added for clustering within HLA-allele-positive subsets. Co-occurrence clustering excluded repertoires with fewer than 30,000 or more than 120,000 public chains, plus five with anomalous nucleotide sharing. TCRdb took over this immuneACCESS table, retaining in-frame rearrangements with V and J assigned. Such tables are incomplete; in checked studies, under half of the missing clones stem from an unresolved V gene, and the remainder is unexplained. The V and J calls and clone size were taken over from that table, and D and trimming were inferred from the DNA. Present in this sample are roughly 140,000 clones, approximately 84% of which were seen just once. The top ten hold more than 2% of the sample.

The V and J genes are TRBV6-6 and TRBJ2-7, with TRBD1 identical over 8 junction bases. The sequenced material came from PBMCs. The sequence was obtained from a woman in her late teens or twenties in good health and CMV-seronegative. Read as DNA, the sequence is TGTGCCAGCAGTTACTCCCTTGGACAGGGATACGAGCAGTACTTC. Its amino acids are CASSYSLGQGYEQYF.